The clone carrying this T cell receptor beta chain was found once. The PCR made use of 60 Vbeta and 13 Jbeta primers. Sequencing was performed with immunoSEQ multiplex PCR; in TCRdb, only in-frame clones are kept and a portion is missing. Here the sample spans about 150,000 clones, around 79% being singletons. Per germline, CDR1 SGDLS and CDR2 YYNGEE. The CDR3 is 14 residues long. Trimming shortened V by 5 bases and J by 8 bases, and 16 bases separated the two germline ends. This sample was included in a study of cytomegalovirus exposure and HLA in healthy donors. At collection, donors were nominally healthy, but unrecorded immune exposures were probable.

Sample: PBMCs. The clonotype originates from a young man in good health and CMV-seropositive. V is TRBV9 and J is TRBJ1-4; D gene unclear. The CDR3: CASSPDEVGEKLFF. CDR3 coding DNA: TGTGCCAGCAGTCCGGATGAGGTTGGGGAAAAACTGTTTTTT.